This entry lists 21 T cell receptor beta chains sequenced from one sample in a study of cytomegalovirus exposure and HLA in healthy donors. PCR used 60 Vbeta primers and 13 Jbeta primers. Using immunoSEQ multiplex PCR, the repertoire was profiled, and TCRdb retains in-frame clones only, with some absent. The sample holds a few hundred thousand clones, about 93% seen once. The specimen was PBMCs. These receptor sequences come from a girl aged 2-9 years in good health and CMV-seronegative.

The chain joins TRBV13 to TRBJ2-7; 12 bases line up with TRBD2. The CDR3 runs 16 residues. CDR1 and CDR2 (germline): PRHDT, FYEKMQ (reference sequence). V lost 5 bases to trimming and J lost 1 base; unmatched junction nucleotides: 6. The CDR3 is CASSARTSGASYEQYF. Here the CDR3 DNA reads TGTGCCAGCAGCGCACGGACTAGCGGGGCATCCTACGAGCAGTACTTC.

For the CDR3, the DNA is TGCAGCGTTGAAGCCCGGTATAACTATGGCTACACCTTC. This translates into CSVEARYNYGYTF. The chain is built from TRBV29-1 and TRBJ1-2, with D uncertain. This CDR3 contains 13 residues. V shed 1 base and J shed 1 base, with 7 bases lying between them. Germline lookup yields CDR1 SQVTM and CDR2 ANQGSEA.

The chain recombines TRBV25-1 with TRBJ2-1, with 8 bases matching TRBD2. Germline-derived CDR1 and CDR2 are MGHDK and SYGVNS. The J segment lost 7 bases and the V segment lost 5 bases, leaving 13 bases of the junction unmatched. The CDR3 spans 16 residues. CDR3 residues: CASSNPREGLRNEQFF. CDR3 DNA: TGTGCCAGCAGTAATCCTCGGGAGGGCCTTAGGAATGAGCAGTTCTTC.

This clone came up a few times. The chain combines TRBV18 with TRBJ1-4; D perhaps matches TRBD1 (6 bases). Trimming cost V 0 bases and J 12 bases, with 8 bases left between them. Germline V gene data show CDR1 as KGHSH and CDR2 as LQKENI. CDR3 length equals 12 residues. The DNA for the CDR3 is TGTGCCAGCTCACCACCGGCAGGGGAACTGTTTTTT. It codes for CASSPPAGELFF.

V is TRBV2 and J is TRBJ2-1, with 7 positions matching TRBD2. Germline lookup yields CDR1 SNHLY and CDR2 FYNNEI. Germline trimming cut 1 base from V and 4 bases from J; bases unmatched to any gene: 10. This CDR3 is built from 17 residues. The CDR3 nucleotides are TGTGCCAGCAGTGAAGATCCATCTAGCGGAAAATACAATGAGCAGTTCTTC. It is translated as CASSEDPSSGKYNEQFF. Filled out from reference TRBV2 and TRBJ2-1, the complete variable domain reads EPEVTQTPSHQVTQMGQEVILRCVPISNHLYFYWYRQILGQKVEFLVSFYNNEISEKSEIFDDQFSVERPDGSNFTLKIRSTKLEDSAMYFCASSEDPSSGKYNEQFFGPGTRLTVL.

The chain is built from TRBV5-1 and TRBJ1-3, with D uncertain. Germline CDR1 reads SGHRS; CDR2 reads YFSETQ. This CDR3 has 16 residues. V lost 0 bases to trimming and J lost 3 bases, with 13 bases between them. The CDR3 protein is CASSLGSGGFGNTIYF. CDR3 in DNA: TGCGCCAGCAGCTTGGGGTCCGGAGGGTTTGGAAACACCATATATTTT.

The CDR3 DNA is TGTGCCAGCAGTACGACTGGCCCCTTCGCGGCAGATACGCAGTATTTT. It yields the protein CASSTTGPFAADTQYF. The rearrangement joins TRBV28 to TRBJ2-3; D unresolved. V was shortened by 5 bases and J by 4 bases, with 19 bases between the two germline ends. Germline V gene data show CDR1 as MDHEN and CDR2 as SYDVKM. This CDR3 is built from 16 residues.

The chain combines TRBV6-5 with TRBJ2-7, with 10 positions matching TRBD1. V was clipped by 6 bases and J by 7 bases; unmatched bases: 6. Germline loops: CDR1 MNHEY, CDR2 SVGAGI. The CDR3 is 13 residues long. The CDR3, as DNA: TGTGCCAGCAGCCCCGGGACAGGGGTTGAGCAGTACTTC. It codes for CASSPGTGVEQYF.

The rearrangement uses TRBV29-1 and TRBJ1-5, with 11 bases aligning to TRBD1. V gave up 6 bases and J gave up 8 bases; unmatched junction bases: 6. Germline CDR1 is SQVTM and CDR2 is ANQGSEA. The CDR3 has 13 residues. CDR3: CSVAGQGAEPQHF. DNA of the CDR3: TGCAGCGTCGCTGGACAGGGGGCAGAGCCCCAGCATTTT. Together with reference TRBV29-1 and TRBJ1-5, the CDR3 gives the full variable domain: SAVISQKPSRDICQRGTSLTIQCQVDSQVTMMFWYRQQPGQSLTLIATANQGSEATYESGFVIDKFPISRPNLTFSTLTVSNMSPEDSSIYLCSVAGQGAEPQHFGDGTRLSIL.

The rearrangement uses TRBV28 and TRBJ1-2; no reliable D call. The germline CDR1 and CDR2 sequences are MDHEN and SYDVKM. Trimming removed 4 bases from V and 3 bases from J, with 9 bases in between. CDR3 length: 13 amino acids. CDR3 region: CASSSVGDYGYTF. CDR3 nucleotides: TGTGCCAGCAGTTCTGTAGGAGACTATGGCTACACCTTC.

V is TRBV5-4 and J is TRBJ2-1, with D unclear. V was cut by 4 bases and J by 14 bases, with 22 bases left in between. The CDR3 consists of 14 residues. Germline V lookup: CDR1 SGHNT, CDR2 YYREEE (reference sequence). CDR3 bases: TGTGCCAGCAGCCCTATGACGGGTAGGAGCGAGGAGTTCTTC. Encoded protein: CASSPMTGRSEEFF. The variable domain in full, with the rest retrieved from reference TRBV5-4 and TRBJ2-1, is ETGVTQSPTHLIKTRGQQVTLRCSSQSGHNTVSWYQQALGQGPQFIFQYYREEENGRGNFPPRFSGLQFPNYSSELNVNALELDDSALYLCASSPMTGRSEEFFGPGTRLTVL.

The chain recombines TRBV29-1 with TRBJ2-1; 8 bases are shared with TRBD2. The J segment lost 8 bases and the V segment lost 6 bases, leaving 6 bases of the junction unmatched. This CDR3 spans 12 amino acids. Per the germline V gene, CDR1 is SQVTM and CDR2 is ANQGSEA. The CDR3 spells CSVAGGVHEQFF. CDR3 coding DNA: TGCAGCGTGGCCGGGGGGGTTCATGAGCAGTTCTTC.

V and J are TRBV15 and TRBJ2-1; 14 bases align to TRBD2. From germline, CDR1 is LNHNV and CDR2 YYDKDF (reference sequence). V dropped 5 bases and J dropped 7; count of bases not matched to a gene: 4. This CDR3 has 15 amino acids. For the CDR3, the DNA is TGTGCCACCAGCGGGACTAGCGGGAGTGGGAATGAGCAGTTCTTC. It codes for CATSGTSGSGNEQFF.

This clone was seen a single time. The chain recombines TRBV5-4 with TRBJ2-3, with 8 nucleotides matching TRBD2. CDR1 and CDR2 from the germline V gene are SGHNT and YYREEE (reference sequence). J was trimmed by 0 bases and V by 4 bases; bases with no gene match: 7. The CDR3 consists of 16 residues. The CDR3 region is CASSRFSGTSTDTQYF. The CDR3 bases are TGTGCCAGCAGCCGATTTAGCGGGACCAGCACAGATACGCAGTATTTT.

The genes are TRBV4-2 and TRBJ1-4; 10 bases map to TRBD1. V shed 0 bases and J 8 bases; nucleotides not matched to a gene: 24. This CDR3 is built from 22 residues. Germline V gene sequence: CDR1 LGHNA, CDR2 YNFKEQ. Here the CDR3 DNA reads TGTGCCAGCAGCCAAGAACCTAGGAGACAGGGGGCCCTAACTGCGGTGGGGGAAAAACTGTTTTTT. Encoded protein: CASSQEPRRQGALTAVGEKLFF.

The chain employs TRBV29-1 and TRBJ2-7; maybe TRBD2 (7 bases). CDR3 length equals 13 residues. Germline CDR1 and CDR2: SQVTM and ANQGSEA. Trimming shortened V by 3 bases and J by 3 bases, and 12 bases separated the two germline ends. The CDR3 sequence is CSVEGGPFYEQYF. In nucleotides, the CDR3 is TGCAGCGTTGAGGGGGGGCCCTTCTACGAGCAGTACTTC.

The chain combines TRBV11-2 with TRBJ2-7; TRBD1 matches 10 bases. Germline CDR1 and CDR2: SGHAT and FQNNGV. The CDR3 has 19 residues. J lost 3 bases, V lost 5 bases, and 19 bases had no gene match. The chain's CDR3 is CASSISQTPGTGVVYEQYF. In DNA, the CDR3 is TGTGCCAGCAGCATCAGTCAAACCCCCGGGACAGGGGTGGTCTACGAGCAGTACTTC.

The chain combines TRBV6-5 with TRBJ1-4; TRBD1 is a possible D gene (6 bases). With 1 base removed from V and 4 bases from J, the gap between germline ends came to 13 bases. Germline CDR1 and CDR2: MNHEY and SVGAGI. This CDR3 spans 16 amino acids. This CDR3 is CASSYWPGQINEKLFF. CDR3 bases: TGTGCCAGCAGTTACTGGCCGGGACAAATTAATGAAAAACTGTTTTTT.

The chain links TRBV4-1 to TRBJ2-7, with a tentative D call TRBD2 (5 bases). Trimming removed 1 base at V and 2 bases at J, with 9 bases between. CDR3 size: 14 residues. From germline, CDR1 is MGHRA and CDR2 YSYEKL. The DNA for the CDR3 is TGCGCCAGCAGCCAAGCCAAGCGGACCTACGAGCAGTACTTC. It is translated as CASSQAKRTYEQYF.

CDR3 sequence reads: CASSQRRDRVETQYF. DNA of the CDR3: TGTGCCAGCAGCCAACGCCGGGACAGGGTGGAGACCCAGTACTTC. The chain is built from TRBV4-2 and TRBJ2-5; 9 nucleotides align to TRBD1. After removal of 2 bases from V and 5 bases from J, the junction contained 6 bases not matched to a gene. Germline V gene lookup returns CDR1 LGHNA and CDR2 YNFKEQ. CDR3 size: 15 residues.

The J gene is TRBJ1-1, the V gene TRBV6-1; D gene unclear. The CDR3 has 11 amino acids. The germline CDR1 and CDR2 sequences are MNHNS and SASEGT. Deletions cut 6 bases from V and 12 bases from J, with 14 bases between. CDR3 sequence: CASRSQPGTFF. In DNA, the CDR3 is TGTGCCAGCAGGTCACAGCCGGGAACTTTCTTT.